The 21 T cell receptor beta chains in this list originate from one sample, sequenced in a study of blood T cell repertoires in COVID-19. The protocol was immunoSEQ multiplex PCR, while the TCRdb copy is restricted to in-frame clones and leaves out a portion. The sample has roughly 150,000 clones; approximately 90% are singletons. The sample was peripheral blood. The receptor source for this set is a man aged 50 or older who had recovered from COVID-19.

This rearrangement joins TRBV6-2 or TRBV6-3 to TRBJ2-2; 9 bases agree with TRBD1. Germline loops: CDR1 MNHEY, CDR2 SVGEGT. V was clipped by 5 bases and J by 4 bases; unmatched bases: 5. CDR3 length: 15 amino acids. CDR3 residues: CASSPGQGRTGELFF. For the CDR3, the DNA is TGTGCCAGCAGTCCGGGACAGGGCCGCACCGGGGAGCTGTTTTTT.

This chain connects TRBV2 to TRBJ2-7; TRBD1 is a possible D gene (6 bases). Germline CDR1 and CDR2: SNHLY and FYNNEI. The CDR3 runs to 14 residues. V was trimmed by 3 bases and J by 1 base, leaving 10 bases between them. The CDR3: CASSEERGSYEQYF. As DNA, the CDR3 is TGTGCCAGCAGTGAGGAAAGGGGGTCCTACGAGCAGTACTTC.

In this sample, this clone turned up once. The chain links TRBV19 to TRBJ1-3; no firm D call. Per the germline V gene, CDR1 is LNHDA and CDR2 is SQIVND (reference sequence). The CDR3 contains 14 residues. V was shortened by 2 bases and J by 5 bases, with 10 bases between the two germline ends. In DNA form, the CDR3 reads TGTGCCAGTAGTATATGGACGGGGAGAAACACCATATATTTT. The encoded protein is CASSIWTGRNTIYF.

The chain joins TRBV6-1 to TRBJ2-3, with 7 bases that match TRBD1. Per the germline V gene, CDR1 is MNHNS and CDR2 is SASEGT. This CDR3 comprises 13 residues. Germline trimming cut 3 bases from V and 6 bases from J; bases unmatched to any gene: 3. In DNA form, the CDR3 reads TGTGCCAGCAGTGACCAGGGGGTCGATACGCAGTATTTT. This sequence encodes CASSDQGVDTQYF.

Only one count was recorded for this clone. V and J are TRBV29-1 and TRBJ2-1, with D perhaps matching TRBD1 (6 bases). This CDR3 contains 16 residues. V was pared by 1 base and J by 4 bases, with 17 bases between. Germline loops: CDR1 SQVTM, CDR2 ANQGSEA. The CDR3 bases are TGCAGCGTTGAAGCCCCAAACAGGGCCCTATACAATGAGCAGTTCTTC. The encoded protein is CSVEAPNRALYNEQFF.

This chain connects TRBV18 to TRBJ2-2; 8 nucleotides match TRBD1. V was clipped by 4 bases and J by 0 bases; unmatched bases: 7. This CDR3 has 17 amino acids. Germline loops: CDR1 KGHSH, CDR2 LQKENI. This CDR3 reads CASSLLDRAANTGELFF. CDR3 DNA sequence: TGTGCCAGCTCACTCCTGGACAGGGCGGCGAACACCGGGGAGCTGTTTTTT.

The chain employs TRBV4-3 and TRBJ2-6; unclear D gene. The V gene lost 0 bases and the J gene lost 0 bases, with 6 bases spanning the gap. Per germline, CDR1 LGHNA and CDR2 YSLEER. This CDR3 is 16 amino acids long. This chain's CDR3 is CASSQDFGSGANVLTF. CDR3 in DNA: TGCGCCAGCAGCCAAGATTTCGGCTCTGGGGCCAACGTCCTGACTTTC.

This clone was observed a handful of times. The chain combines TRBV7-9 with TRBJ2-1; 7 bases fit TRBD1. V dropped 4 bases and J dropped 0; count of bases not matched to a gene: 3. The CDR3 runs 15 residues. The V gene's germline CDR1 is SEHNR and CDR2 FQNEAQ (reference sequence). The CDR3 sequence: CASSWGQSSYNEQFF. The CDR3, as DNA: TGTGCCAGCAGCTGGGGACAGAGCTCCTACAATGAGCAGTTCTTC.

The V and J genes are TRBV6-5 and TRBJ2-1, with D perhaps TRBD2 (5 bases). This CDR3 has 14 residues. V lost 6 bases, J lost 2 bases, and 11 bases lay in between. Per the germline V gene, CDR1 is MNHEY and CDR2 is SVGAGI. The CDR3 DNA sequence: TGTGCCAGCAGCCTCAGGCGGGCCTACAATGAGCAGTTCTTC. Protein: CASSLRRAYNEQFF.

This chain connects TRBV2 to TRBJ2-1; TRBD1 is a possible D gene (6 bases). The ends were cut back, 5 bases at V and 0 bases at J, with 11 bases in the middle. The germline gives CDR1 SNHLY, CDR2 FYNNEI. This CDR3 is built from 15 residues. CDR3 protein: CASSLTGSSYNEQFF. CDR3 nucleotide sequence: TGTGCCAGCAGTCTGACAGGTAGCTCCTACAATGAGCAGTTCTTC.

V gene TRBV2 combines with J gene TRBJ2-7; TRBD1 aligns across 12 bases. V dropped 7 bases and J dropped 6; count of bases not matched to a gene: 10. Germline-derived CDR1 and CDR2 are SNHLY and FYNNEI. CDR3 length equals 15 residues. CDR3 in amino acids: CASNRLGQGASEQYF. The CDR3 DNA is TGTGCCAGCAATCGACTGGGACAGGGGGCCTCCGAGCAGTACTTC.

The rearrangement links TRBV12-3 or TRBV12-4 to TRBJ2-2; D gene uncertain. The CDR3 spans 13 residues. Trimming removed 7 bases at V and 4 bases at J, with 10 bases between. The CDR3 DNA reads as TGTGCCAGCACCGACTTGGGCACCGGGGAGCTGTTTTTT. Protein sequence: CASTDLGTGELFF.

CDR3 in DNA: TGTGCCAGCAGCTTAGTGTATCGGGGGAACGCTGGAAACACCATATATTTT. Residues: CASSLVYRGNAGNTIYF. This chain connects TRBV11-2 to TRBJ1-3; D possibly corresponds to TRBD1 (5 bases). The length of the CDR3 is 17 residues. Germline CDR1 SGHAT, CDR2 FQNNGV. V gave up 1 base and J gave up 2 bases, with 15 bases separating them.

The count of this clone is one. The V and J genes are TRBV28 and TRBJ2-3; D is perhaps TRBD2 (5 bases). V dropped 3 bases and J dropped 6 bases, with 22 bases sitting between them. Germline-derived CDR1 and CDR2 are MDHEN and SYDVKM. This CDR3 spans 17 amino acids. Written as DNA, the CDR3 is TGTGCCAGCAGTTTGGTTCTGGACTCGGGGTCCCAGGATACGCAGTATTTT. It codes for CASSLVLDSGSQDTQYF.

The chain uses TRBV4-3 and TRBJ2-1, with 7 bases fitting TRBD1. The V segment lost 3 bases and the J segment 6 bases; nucleotides outside the gene matches: 11. Per germline, CDR1 LGHNA and CDR2 YSLEER. The CDR3 is made up of 16 amino acids. CDR3 loop: CASSQTPGTASNEQFF. The CDR3 DNA reads as TGCGCCAGCAGCCAGACCCCCGGGACAGCAAGCAATGAGCAGTTCTTC.

This clone was seen just once. The chain's CDR3 is CASIIQRGGRYEQFF. The CDR3, as DNA: TGTGCCAGCATCATTCAGCGGGGGGGTCGGTATGAGCAGTTCTTC. The chain couples TRBV7-2 to TRBJ2-1, with 10 bases identical to TRBD2. The CDR3 is 15 residues long. The germline V gene has CDR1 SGHTA and CDR2 FQGNSA. V shed 7 bases and J 8 bases; nucleotides not matched to a gene: 11.

CDR3 bases: TGTGCCAGCAGTGCCACCGACAGGGGCTACTCCTACGAGCAGTACTTC. Translation gives CASSATDRGYSYEQYF. The chain is built from TRBV25-1 and TRBJ2-7, with 8 bases fitting TRBD1. The V gene's germline CDR1 is MGHDK and CDR2 SYGVNS. The CDR3 totals 16 residues. V lost 4 bases and J lost 0; bases outside the gene matches: 8.

The V call is TRBV9, the J call TRBJ2-5, with D hard to call. The germline gives CDR1 SGDLS, CDR2 YYNGEE. This CDR3 contains 11 residues. Trimming pared 0 bases from V and 5 bases from J, leaving 2 bases between. In nucleotides, the CDR3 is TGTGCCAGCAGCGTAGCGGAGACCCAGTACTTC. Residues: CASSVAETQYF.

The CDR3 coding sequence is TGTGCCAGCAGTTCGACCCCACTAGCGGGGGGTAGGGCAGATACGCAGTATTTT. This encodes CASSSTPLAGGRADTQYF. The rearrangement uses TRBV28 and TRBJ2-3; 12 bases agree with TRBD2. The CDR3 covers 18 residues. From germline, CDR1 is MDHEN and CDR2 SYDVKM. V shed 4 bases, J shed 4 bases, and the junction held 12 bases outside the gene matches.

The chain carries TRBV10-3 and TRBJ2-7; no clear D. Trimming took 6 bases from V and 1 from J, leaving 4 bases between them. Germline loops: CDR1 ENHRY, CDR2 SYGVKD. CDR3 length: 11 residues. Here the CDR3 DNA reads TGTGCCATCAGCTATTCCTACGAGCAGTACTTC. Translated, it gives CAISYSYEQYF.

The chain recombines TRBV21-1 with TRBJ2-2; the D call TRBD1 from the table was never checked on the DNA. TRBV21-1 counts as a pseudogene. The CDR3 contains 16 residues. The CDR3 sequence is CASSKRKGENTGELFF. The CDR3 DNA is TGTGCCAGCAGCAAAAGGAAGGGGGAAAACACCGGGGAGCTGTTTTTT.